The clone carrying this T cell receptor (beta chain) was seen at least ten times. The antigen is unknown. Trimming took off 4 bases at V and 6 bases at J, with 13 bases between the two ends. Germline V gives CDR1 SGHRS, CDR2 YFSETQ. The CDR3 has 13 residues. These data come from a study of CD8 T cells in ankylosing spondylitis. General study points: A motif in TCR beta, a set of eight highly homologous variants, appeared characteristic of ankylosing spondylitis blood. It was reported that disease-linked clones were significantly enriched in matched ankylosing spondylitis synovial fluid.

TCRdb independently ran MiXCR on the 5' RACE reads; one entry per CDR3 protein. The table has about 540,000 distinct CDR3 sequences, 10% to 15% seen once. Sequenced material: blood, either unsorted or a sorted T cell fraction (not recorded which). The chain links TRBV5-1 to TRBJ1-1; D not resolved. This sequence was found in a male donor with ankylosing spondylitis. CDR3 sequence reads: CASSLLVESEAFF. In nucleotides, the CDR3 is TGCGCCAGCAGCCTCCTGGTGGAGTCTGAAGCTTTCTTT.